Presented here are 7 T cell receptor beta chains from one specimen sequenced in a study of OX40 agonist ivuxolimab in advanced cancers. Library prep was done by the immunoSEQ multiplex PCR assay. TCRdb carries this immuneACCESS record with in-frame sequences only. Its versions omit some clonotypes, under half of them owing to an unresolved V gene in the studies checked, with the rest unexplained. The sample contains over 75,000 clones, 90% to 95% of them found a single time. The ten biggest clones cover approximately 0.41% of the sample. Sequenced material: CD4+ or CD8+ T cells sorted from blood, taken in a trial of the OX40 agonist ivuxolimab. All receptors come from an adult with an advanced solid tumor such as melanoma, head and neck, liver or kidney cancer.

This chain links TRBV11-2 with TRBJ2-7; tentative D call: TRBD2 (5 bases). CDR1 and CDR2 (germline): SGHAT, FQNNGV. There are 15 residues in the CDR3. The V end lost 5 bases, the J end lost 2 bases, and 16 bases lay between the germline ends. The CDR3 here is CASSQDSSYTYEQYF. CDR3 DNA: TGTGCCAGCAGCCAGGACTCCTCCTACACCTACGAGCAGTACTTC.

The chain employs TRBV11-2 and TRBJ2-7; D is possibly TRBD1 (5 bases). Germline V lookup: CDR1 SGHAT, CDR2 FQNNGV. V was clipped by 5 bases and J by 6 bases, with 17 bases between them. This CDR3 comprises 14 residues. The CDR3: CASSPGIASGEQYF. The CDR3 DNA is TGTGCCAGCAGCCCAGGGATTGCATCGGGCGAGCAGTACTTC.

This rearrangement joins TRBV28 to TRBJ2-2; 7 nucleotides line up with TRBD1. CDR1 and CDR2 (germline): MDHEN, SYDVKM. This CDR3 region has 16 residues. V lost 3 bases, J lost 1 base, and 5 bases stayed unmatched. The CDR3 spells CASSFPGQVNTGELFF. CDR3 DNA sequence: TGTGCCAGCAGTTTCCCCGGACAGGTGAACACCGGGGAGCTGTTTTTT.

This chain connects TRBV14 to TRBJ2-7; D is perhaps TRBD1 or TRBD2 (5 bases each). The germline V gene has CDR1 SGHDN and CDR2 FVKESK. V was pared by 4 bases and J by 9 bases, with 13 bases between. This CDR3 has 12 amino acids. The CDR3 protein is CASSPVRDRQYF. In DNA, the CDR3 is TGTGCCAGCAGCCCAGTTCGGGACCGGCAGTACTTC.

The rearrangement links TRBV5-6 to TRBJ1-5, with D possibly being TRBD1 (5 bases). Germline-derived CDR1 and CDR2 are SGHDT and YYEEEE. The ends were cut back, 4 bases at V and 6 bases at J, with 17 bases in the middle. This CDR3 region has 15 residues. The CDR3 sequence: CASSPFQGFGQPQHF. The DNA for the CDR3 is TGTGCCAGCAGCCCTTTCCAGGGTTTCGGTCAGCCCCAGCATTTT.

The chain links TRBV14 to TRBJ2-3, with D maybe TRBD2 (5 bases). Germline V gene data show CDR1 as SGHDN and CDR2 as FVKESK. The V end lost 4 bases, the J end lost 4 bases, and 18 bases lay between the germline ends. CDR3 size: 16 residues. CDR3 coding DNA: TGTGCCAGCAGCCTCCCTATTATCGGGGTGGCAGATACGCAGTATTTT. Translating gives CASSLPIIGVADTQYF. Together with reference TRBV14 and TRBJ2-3, the CDR3 gives the full variable domain: EAGVTQFPSHSVIEKGQTVTLRCDPISGHDNLYWYRRVMGKEIKFLLHFVKESKQDESGMPNNRFLAERTGGTYSTLKVQPAELEDSGVYFCASSLPIIGVADTQYFGPGTRLTVL.

The chain uses TRBV11-2 and TRBJ2-1; 7 bases map to TRBD2. Germline loops: CDR1 SGHAT, CDR2 FQNNGV. V trimming: 3 bases; J trimming: 7 bases; junction bases outside the gene matches: 9. The CDR3 contains 15 residues. Here the CDR3 DNA reads TGTGCCAGCAGCTTTGGGGGGGGGTCTACAAATGAGCAGTTCTTC. Protein product: CASSFGGGSTNEQFF.